Listed here is a single T cell receptor (beta chain). Authors' processing steps: Counts of nucleated cells, estimated from reference gene primer amplification, were obtained. Only in-frame clones appear in the TCRdb table, and some are missing; sequencing was by immunoSEQ multiplex PCR. The V and J calls and clone size were taken over from that table, and D and trimming were inferred from the DNA. The repertoire holds 200,000 to 250,000 clones, with around 89% as singletons. The data stem from a study of blood T cell repertoires in COVID-19. Seattle's cohort entered during active infection and was followed longitudinally. V gave up 6 bases and J gave up 1 base, with 9 bases separating them. There are 12 residues in the CDR3. Per germline, CDR1 SQVTM and CDR2 ANQGSEA.

The chain is built from TRBV29-1 and TRBJ1-1, with a possible D match to TRBD1 (6 bases). The sequencing input was peripheral blood. The clonotype was recovered from a man aged 25-45 years with COVID-19, enrolled during active disease. Here the CDR3 DNA reads TGCAGCGTGTCGGACAGGAACACTGAAGCTTTCTTT. Its protein product is CSVSDRNTEAFF.